Each of the 28 T cell receptor beta chains below was sequenced from the same sample in a study of T-cell reconstitution after alpha-beta-depleted transplantation in children. The TCRbeta library was prepared with unique molecular identifiers. TCRdb processed the PCR reads anew with MiXCR; each CDR3 protein has one entry. The data show a few hundred thousand distinct CDR3 sequences, with roughly 15% seen just once and around 4.5% held by the top ten. The sequences come from PBMCs, collected from the stem cell graft. The receptors originated from a human donor who donated a stem cell graft to a child with Fanconi anemia.

V is TRBV3-1 and J is TRBJ2-1; weak D call: TRBD1 (5 bases). V was clipped by 2 bases and J by 6 bases, with 20 bases between them. CDR1 and CDR2 (germline): LGHDT, YNNKEL (reference sequence). There are 17 residues in the CDR3. The CDR3 sequence: CASSQKTGTRLSNEQFF. The DNA for the CDR3 is TGTGCCAGCAGCCAAAAAACAGGAACTCGCCTATCCAATGAGCAGTTCTTC.

The chain has TRBV7-6 and TRBJ2-6; D assignment may be TRBD1 or TRBD2 (5 bases each). Germline assignment: CDR1 SGHVS and CDR2 FNYEAQ. This CDR3 is 18 amino acids long. V dropped 2 bases and J dropped 4 bases, with 18 bases sitting between them. The CDR3 nucleotides are TGTGCCAGCAGCTTAAGAGGGGTTCGGGCGTCCGGGGCCAACGTCCTGACTTTC. This gives the protein CASSLRGVRASGANVLTF.

In this sample, this clonotype turned up a few times. The genes are TRBV5-1 and TRBJ1-1; D gene ambiguous. V shed 0 bases and J shed 6 bases, with 15 bases lying between them. This CDR3 has 15 residues. Germline values: CDR1 SGHRS, CDR2 YFSETQ. CDR3 DNA sequence: TGCGCCAGCAGCTTGGAAGGCGCAAGGGCTCCTGAAGCTTTCTTT. Translation: CASSLEGARAPEAFF.

This clonotype was found a few times. The rearrangement joins TRBV9 to TRBJ1-3; the D is unclear. V was trimmed by 4 bases and J by 2 bases, leaving 13 bases between them. The CDR3 runs 15 residues. In germline, CDR1 is SGDLS, CDR2 YYNGEE. Here the CDR3 reads CASSPLGLAGNTIYF. The CDR3 nucleotides read TGTGCCAGCAGCCCGCTAGGGCTGGCTGGAAACACCATATATTTT. Variable domain in full (rest from reference TRBV9 and TRBJ1-3): DSGVTQTPKHLITATGQRVTLRCSPRSGDLSVYWYQQSLDQGLQFLIQYYNGEERAKGNILERFSAQQFPDLHSELNLSSLELGDSALYFCASSPLGLAGNTIYFGEGSWLTVV.

This clonotype was found many times. The V and J genes are TRBV7-2 and TRBJ1-5; D call uncertain. The CDR3 is 15 amino acids. Germline values: CDR1 SGHTA, CDR2 FQGNSA. V lost 5 bases to trimming and J lost 3 bases, with 14 bases between them. This chain's CDR3 is CASSKGGGNNQPQHF. The CDR3 DNA is TGTGCCAGCAGCAAAGGAGGAGGGAACAATCAGCCCCAGCATTTT.

The J gene is TRBJ2-1, the V gene TRBV7-8; 9 bases agree with TRBD2. The CDR3 length is 15 residues. V was clipped by 5 bases and J by 7 bases; unmatched bases: 9. Germline values: CDR1 SGHVS, CDR2 FQNEAQ. As DNA, the CDR3 is TGTGCCAGCAGCAGGCGGGGGGGCCGTTTTAATGAGCAGTTCTTC. Translated: CASSRRGGRFNEQFF.

This clonotype was detected ten times or more. The gene calls are TRBV7-2 and TRBJ1-1; D remains unclear. The V end was cut by 7 bases, the J end by 5 bases, with 17 bases between. There are 14 residues in the CDR3. Germline assignment: CDR1 SGHTA and CDR2 FQGNSA. The DNA of the CDR3 is TGTGCCAGCACCCCGACACTGGTAGGAACTGAAGCTTTCTTT. This encodes CASTPTLVGTEAFF. The full variable domain, with the rest looked up from reference TRBV7-2 and TRBJ1-1, is GAGVSQSPSNKVTEKGKDVELRCDPISGHTALYWYRQSLGQGLEFLIYFQGNSAPDKSGLPSDRFSAERTGGSVSTLTIQRTQQEDSAVYLCASTPTLVGTEAFFGQGTRLTVV.

The chain carries TRBV30 and TRBJ1-3; 7 bases map to TRBD1. CDR3 length equals 14 residues. Trimming cost V 3 bases and J 3 bases; bases outside gene matches: 5. CDR1 and CDR2 (germline): GTSNPN, SVGIG (reference sequence). The CDR3 protein is CAWSAGGFGNTIYF. The CDR3 DNA reads TGTGCCTGGAGCGCAGGGGGGTTTGGAAACACCATATATTTT.

The gene calls are TRBV9 and TRBJ2-3; 8 nucleotides match TRBD2. The CDR3 extends over 17 amino acids. Germline V gene data show CDR1 as SGDLS and CDR2 as YYNGEE. V lost 2 bases, J lost 6 bases, and 14 bases stayed unmatched. This CDR3 reads CASSVFPSGGAGDTQYF. CDR3 DNA sequence: TGTGCCAGCAGCGTGTTTCCGAGCGGGGGTGCAGGTGATACGCAGTATTTT.

This clonotype has ten or more counts. This rearrangement joins TRBV5-1 to TRBJ2-5; TRBD2 agrees at 9 bases. The CDR3 runs 14 residues. CDR1 SGHRS and CDR2 YFSETQ come from the germline V gene. Trimming at V came to 4 bases and at J to 1 base, leaving 2 bases not matched to a gene. DNA of the CDR3: TGCGCCAGCAGCCCGGGACTAGCCCAAGAGACCCAGTACTTC. As protein: CASSPGLAQETQYF.

The chain combines TRBV20-1 with TRBJ2-7; D might be TRBD1 (6 bases). Trimming took 3 bases from V and 2 from J, leaving 14 bases between them. The CDR3 has 14 amino acids. Per germline, CDR1 DFQATT and CDR2 SNEGSKA (reference sequence). CDR3 in DNA: TGCAGTGCTAGTATCCAGGGGAATACCTACGAGCAGTACTTC. This gives the protein CSASIQGNTYEQYF.

This clonotype was observed many times. The chain uses TRBV30 and TRBJ2-5, with 7 nucleotides matching TRBD2. Germline V gene data show CDR1 as GTSNPN and CDR2 as SVGIG (reference sequence). The CDR3 is made up of 14 amino acids. V lost 1 base, J lost 2 bases, and 4 bases stayed unmatched. The CDR3 loop reads CAWSEERDQETQYF. The CDR3 DNA reads as TGTGCCTGGAGTGAAGAGCGGGATCAAGAGACCCAGTACTTC.

This clonotype was seen ten or more times. V usage is TRBV3-1 and J usage is TRBJ1-1; no definite D call. The CDR3 extends over 14 amino acids. V was pared by 0 bases and J by 6 bases, with 11 bases between. Looked up from germline, CDR1 is LGHDT and CDR2 is YNNKEL (reference sequence). For the CDR3, the DNA is TGTGCCAGCAGCCAAGACAGCAGTTACCCTGAAGCTTTCTTT. It specifies CASSQDSSYPEAFF.

This clonotype was detected a few times. The V and J genes are TRBV15 and TRBJ1-1; tentatively, D is TRBD1 (6 bases). Germline V gene sequence: CDR1 LNHNV, CDR2 YYDKDF (reference sequence). CDR3 length equals 15 residues. V was clipped by 1 base and J by 4 bases, with 13 bases between them. CDR3 coding DNA: TGTGCCACCAGCAGAGGTGGGGGCATGGGCACTGAAGCTTTCTTT. Translated, it gives CATSRGGGMGTEAFF.

This clonotype was seen many times. The chain links TRBV6-1 to TRBJ2-1, with 7 bases that match TRBD2. The ends lost 6 bases at V and 0 bases at J; junction bases unmatched: 8. In germline, CDR1 is MNHNS, CDR2 SASEGT. This CDR3 has 16 amino acids. The DNA of the CDR3 is TGTGCCAGCAGAACCCCGGGGGGTGGCTCCTACAATGAGCAGTTCTTC. Protein sequence: CASRTPGGGSYNEQFF.

This clonotype was observed at least ten times. V is TRBV12-3 or TRBV12-4 and J is TRBJ1-1; D unclear. This CDR3 region has 16 residues. V gave up 2 bases and J gave up 4 bases, with 17 bases separating them. The CDR3 coding sequence is TGTGCCAGCAGTTTAATACAGTCCGGAGGCGGCACTGAAGCTTTCTTT. This gives the protein CASSLIQSGGGTEAFF.

This clonotype was seen at least ten times. CDR3 bases: TGTGCCAGCAGCTTAATCGCAGGGACAGATACGCAGTATTTT. Protein product: CASSLIAGTDTQYF. The chain recombines TRBV7-3 with TRBJ2-3; tentatively, D is TRBD1 (5 bases). V lost 1 base and J 3 bases, leaving 8 bases between the germline ends. Per germline, CDR1 SGHTA and CDR2 FQGTGA. This CDR3 comprises 14 residues.

V gene TRBV30 combines with J gene TRBJ2-7, with D possibly TRBD2 on 5 matching bases. The V gene's germline CDR1 is GTSNPN and CDR2 SVGIG (reference sequence). The CDR3 is 14 residues long. Between the trimmed V and J ends, which lost 0 bases and 4 bases, there was a span of 13 bases. The CDR3 spells CAWSVYRTSYEQYF. The CDR3 DNA reads as TGTGCCTGGAGTGTATATAGGACTTCTTACGAGCAGTACTTC.

This chain connects TRBV29-1 to TRBJ2-7, with a tentative D call TRBD2 (5 bases). V dropped 4 bases and J dropped 5 bases, with 6 bases sitting between them. Germline V lookup: CDR1 SQVTM, CDR2 ANQGSEA. The CDR3 sequence is 10 residues long. The CDR3 nucleotides are TGCAGCGTTGGGACTGACGAGCAGTACTTC. Translation gives CSVGTDEQYF.

The chain is built from TRBV5-1 and TRBJ1-1, with TRBD1 as a possible D gene (6 bases). The V gene lost 4 bases and the J gene lost 6 bases, with 16 bases spanning the gap. The germline V gene encodes CDR1 SGHRS and CDR2 YFSETQ. The CDR3 has 14 amino acids. CDR3 in DNA: TGCGCCAGCAGCCCCGGGACACCAGGCGCTGAAGCTTTCTTT. Protein: CASSPGTPGAEAFF.

There are a few counts of this clonotype. The J gene is TRBJ2-6, the V gene TRBV7-9; D is possibly TRBD2 (5 bases). V was trimmed by 3 bases and J by 0 bases, leaving 9 bases between them. CDR1 and CDR2 from the germline V gene are SEHNR and FQNEAQ (reference sequence). The CDR3 is 16 amino acids. In nucleotides, the CDR3 is TGTGCCAGCAGCTTTAAAGGGAGCTCTGGGGCCAACGTCCTGACTTTC. Translating it yields CASSFKGSSGANVLTF.

The V and J genes are TRBV20-1 and TRBJ1-1; perhaps TRBD1 as D (5 bases). The germline gives CDR1 DFQATT, CDR2 SNEGSKA (reference sequence). The CDR3 covers 12 residues. Trimming took 3 bases from V and 7 from J, leaving 12 bases between them. The DNA for the CDR3 is TGCAGTGCTAGGGGGGGAAGTGATGAAGCTTTCTTT. It encodes CSARGGSDEAFF.

The sample holds a few counts of this clonotype. The V call is TRBV29-1, the J call TRBJ2-1; 7 bases line up with TRBD1. Looked up from germline, CDR1 is SQVTM and CDR2 is ANQGSEA. Trimming cost V 3 bases and J 8 bases; bases outside gene matches: 7. The CDR3 runs 13 residues. This CDR3 is CSVEPTGIDEQFF. Here the CDR3 DNA reads TGCAGCGTTGAGCCGACAGGGATCGATGAGCAGTTCTTC.

The rearrangement joins TRBV5-4 to TRBJ1-1, with D possibly matching TRBD1 (6 bases). Trimming left V 4 bases short and J 5 bases short, with 18 bases between. The germline V gene encodes CDR1 SGHNT and CDR2 YYREEE (reference sequence). This CDR3 is built from 15 residues. The CDR3 spells CASSLLSGGRTEAFF. The CDR3 nucleotides read TGTGCCAGCAGCCTCTTATCTGGGGGCCGTACTGAAGCTTTCTTT.

The chain is built from TRBV9 and TRBJ2-3; TRBD1 or TRBD2 may be the D gene (5 bases each). The CDR3 sequence is 14 residues long. The germline V gene encodes CDR1 SGDLS and CDR2 YYNGEE. The V end lost 3 bases, the J end lost 4 bases, and 12 bases lay between the germline ends. DNA of the CDR3: TGTGCCAGCAGCGAGTTAAGAGGGGCAGATACGCAGTATTTT. This gives the protein CASSELRGADTQYF.

The gene calls are TRBV28 and TRBJ1-2, with D possibly matching TRBD1 (5 bases). CDR1 and CDR2 (germline): MDHEN, SYDVKM. V was clipped by 2 bases and J by 8 bases, with 18 bases between them. The CDR3 consists of 15 residues. CDR3: CASSLIGGGVGGYTF. CDR3 DNA sequence: TGTGCCAGCAGTTTAATAGGCGGGGGGGTAGGCGGCTACACCTTC.

The chain uses TRBV20-1 and TRBJ1-2; possibly TRBD1 for D (5 bases). The length of the CDR3 is 14 residues. Germline loops: CDR1 DFQATT, CDR2 SNEGSKA (reference sequence). V was pared by 7 bases and J by 8 bases, with 23 bases between. CDR3 in DNA: TGCAGTGTGGAGCAACCAGGGCGGGATGAAGGCTACACCTTC. This sequence encodes CSVEQPGRDEGYTF.

This clonotype was seen repeatedly, ten times or more. The genes are TRBV27 and TRBJ2-1, with D tentatively TRBD1 (5 bases). The CDR3 has 16 residues. CDR1 MNHEY and CDR2 SMNVEV come from the germline V gene (reference sequence). Trimming pared 5 bases from V and 6 bases from J, leaving 20 bases between. The CDR3 loop is CASSPQGPAERNEQFF. CDR3 coding DNA: TGTGCCAGCAGTCCCCAGGGTCCCGCGGAACGCAATGAGCAGTTCTTC.